This T cell receptor (beta chain) derives from a study of T cell responses to AZD1222 COVID-19 vaccine. Study context: Second-dose intervals of approximately 4 or approximately 12 weeks were pooled.

General study results and limits: Regions left unmutated in variants are reportedly the target of nearly half of spike-specific TCRs. Seropositive AZD1222 recipients at baseline numbered only five or six.

Sequencing used immunoSEQ multiplex PCR; TCRdb keeps in-frame clones, though not all of them. The sample carries approximately 70,000 clones, about nine tenths recorded once. Trimming cost V 4 bases and J 3 bases, with 18 bases left between them. In germline, CDR1 is LGHNA, CDR2 YSLEER. This CDR3 has 16 residues. In the case of this clone: Its antigen is not known.

This clonotype was obtained from an adult in good health. The sequencing used peripheral blood, collected on day 0 of AZD1222 vaccination. The V call is TRBV4-3, the J call TRBJ1-1, with D tentatively TRBD1 (5 bases). DNA of the CDR3: TGCGCCAGCAGCCCGGTCGGAAAGGGGAGAGACACTGAAGCTTTCTTT. This sequence encodes CASSPVGKGRDTEAFF.